These T cell receptor beta chains were read from a single sample in a study of T cells after yellow fever vaccination. TCRdb used MiXCR to reprocess the 5' RACE reads, holding one entry per CDR3 protein. The data hold 450,000 to 650,000 distinct CDR3 sequences, with around an eighth observed a single time. This material consisted of PBMCs, taken on the day of the yellow fever booster vaccination. These receptors were collected from a man between 25 and 39 years old who received the YFV17D yellow fever vaccine. The CDR3 runs from the conserved cysteine through the conserved F or W. The order of the fields is J gene, V gene, clone size, D gene, CDR3 DNA, CDR3 protein. The D gene is left open where the match is weak. Rows give clone size only sometimes, using once, few, many, or a class for an expanded clone.

j_call: TRBJ2-1
v_call: TRBV4-3
clone_size: few
d_call: TRBD1
cdr3_nt: TGCGCCAGCAGCAAACAGGGGAACAGTTTGGGAAATGAGCAGTTCTTC
cdr3_aa: CASSKQGNSLGNEQFF

j_call: TRBJ2-1
v_call: TRBV28
clone_size: -
d_call: TRBD2
cdr3_nt: TGTGCCGCGCGGGGGGAGTACAATGAGCAGTTCTTC
cdr3_aa: CAARGEYNEQFF

j_call: TRBJ2-1
v_call: TRBV6-1
clone_size: -
d_call: -
cdr3_nt: TGTGCCAGCAGACCGGACAGCCTAGGCAATGAGCAGTTCTTC
cdr3_aa: CASRPDSLGNEQFF

j_call: TRBJ2-1
v_call: TRBV20-1
clone_size: many
d_call: -
cdr3_nt: TGCAGTGCTAGAGATCCCTCCGGGCCGACCGAGGGGCAGTTCTTC
cdr3_aa: CSARDPSGPTEGQFF

j_call: TRBJ2-1
v_call: TRBV24-1
clone_size: -
d_call: -
cdr3_nt: TGTGCCACCAGTGATTCCGGGACCTCTTCGGATGAGCAGTTCTTC
cdr3_aa: CATSDSGTSSDEQFF

j_call: TRBJ1-2
v_call: TRBV7-9
clone_size: -
d_call: -
cdr3_nt: TGTGCCAGCAGCTTGGATGGTGCCGGCACTAGGGGCTACACCTTC
cdr3_aa: CASSLDGAGTRGYTF

j_call: TRBJ2-1
v_call: TRBV20-1
clone_size: -
d_call: -
cdr3_nt: TGCAGTGCGGAGCGGGCCCGCTCCTACAATGAGCAGTTCTTC
cdr3_aa: CSAERARSYNEQFF

j_call: TRBJ2-7
v_call: TRBV11-3
clone_size: -
d_call: -
cdr3_nt: TGTGCCAGCAGCTCGACGCGGGACGGGTCCTACGAGCAGTACTTC
cdr3_aa: CASSSTRDGSYEQYF

j_call: TRBJ2-3
v_call: TRBV6-5
clone_size: -
d_call: -
cdr3_nt: TGTGCCAGCAGTTACTCACGGGAGAGCACAGATACGCAGTATTTT
cdr3_aa: CASSYSRESTDTQYF

j_call: TRBJ2-7
v_call: TRBV20-1
clone_size: -
d_call: -
cdr3_nt: TGCAGTGCTAGATTGGGAGTCATAGCCTACGAGCAGTACTTC
cdr3_aa: CSARLGVIAYEQYF

j_call: TRBJ2-1
v_call: TRBV7-9
clone_size: many
d_call: -
cdr3_nt: TGTGCCAGCAGCTCACGGGACCTTTACAATGAGCAGTTCTTC
cdr3_aa: CASSSRDLYNEQFF

j_call: TRBJ2-7
v_call: TRBV5-1
clone_size: few
d_call: TRBD2
cdr3_nt: TGCGCCAGCAGATGGTCTAGCGGATCCTACGAGCAGTACTTC
cdr3_aa: CASRWSSGSYEQYF

j_call: TRBJ2-1
v_call: TRBV19
clone_size: -
d_call: -
cdr3_nt: TGTGCCAGTAGTATGGGTCTAGAGCAGTTCTTC
cdr3_aa: CASSMGLEQFF

j_call: TRBJ2-1
v_call: TRBV20-1
clone_size: few
d_call: TRBD2
cdr3_nt: TGCAGTGCTATCGGGGGGGGGAACTACAATGAGCAGTTCTTC
cdr3_aa: CSAIGGGNYNEQFF

j_call: TRBJ1-5
v_call: TRBV28
clone_size: few
d_call: TRBD1
cdr3_nt: TGTGCCAGCAGCCCCGACAGGGTCAATCAGCCCCAGCATTTT
cdr3_aa: CASSPDRVNQPQHF

j_call: TRBJ1-1
v_call: TRBV7-2
clone_size: -
d_call: -
cdr3_nt: TGTGCCAGCACTCCTCAGTGGGGAAGGGTAGCTTTCTTT
cdr3_aa: CASTPQWGRVAFF

j_call: TRBJ2-3
v_call: TRBV14
clone_size: few
d_call: -
cdr3_nt: TGTGCCAGCAGCCGGGGTAGCGGATACACAGATACGCAGTATTTT
cdr3_aa: CASSRGSGYTDTQYF

j_call: TRBJ2-1
v_call: TRBV15
clone_size: -
d_call: TRBD2
cdr3_nt: TGTGCCACCAGTAATAGGGGCGGGAGTACAAACAATGAGCAGTTCTTC
cdr3_aa: CATSNRGGSTNNEQFF